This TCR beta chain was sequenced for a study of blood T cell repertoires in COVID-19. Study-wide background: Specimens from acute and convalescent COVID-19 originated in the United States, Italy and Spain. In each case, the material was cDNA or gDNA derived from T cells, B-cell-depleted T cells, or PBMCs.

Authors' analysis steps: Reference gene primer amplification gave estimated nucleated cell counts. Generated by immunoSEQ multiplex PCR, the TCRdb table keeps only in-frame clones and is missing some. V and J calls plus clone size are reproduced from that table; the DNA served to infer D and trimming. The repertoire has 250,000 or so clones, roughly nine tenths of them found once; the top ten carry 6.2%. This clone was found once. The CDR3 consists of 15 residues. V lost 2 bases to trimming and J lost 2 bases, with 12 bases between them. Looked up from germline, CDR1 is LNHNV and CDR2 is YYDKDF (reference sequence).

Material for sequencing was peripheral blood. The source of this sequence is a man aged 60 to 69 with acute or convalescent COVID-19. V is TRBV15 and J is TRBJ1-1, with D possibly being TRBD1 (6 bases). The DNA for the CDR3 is TGTGCCACCAGCAGAAAACAGGGTCGAAACACTGAAGCTTTCTTT. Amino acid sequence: CATSRKQGRNTEAFF.